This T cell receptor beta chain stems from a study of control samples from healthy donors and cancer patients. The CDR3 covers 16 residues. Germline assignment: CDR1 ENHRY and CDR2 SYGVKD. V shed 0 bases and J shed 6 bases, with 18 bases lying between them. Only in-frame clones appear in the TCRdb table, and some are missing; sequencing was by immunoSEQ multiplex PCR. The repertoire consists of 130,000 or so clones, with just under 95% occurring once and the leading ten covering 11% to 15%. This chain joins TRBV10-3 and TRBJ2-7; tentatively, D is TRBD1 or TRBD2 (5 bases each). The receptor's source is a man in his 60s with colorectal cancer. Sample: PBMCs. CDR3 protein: CAISESERGALSEQYF. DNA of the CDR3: TGTGCCATCAGTGAGTCAGAGAGGGGTGCCTTATCCGAGCAGTACTTC.